The 21 T cell receptor beta chains listed next were all sequenced from one sample in a study of T cell responses to AZD1222 COVID-19 vaccine. Assay used: immunoSEQ multiplex PCR; TCRdb lists only in-frame clones, some missing. The sample has around 120,000 clones; about 88% are singletons. Here the sequenced sample was peripheral blood, taken on day 0 of AZD1222 vaccination. These receptors were taken from an adult in good health.

V and J are TRBV6-5 and TRBJ2-2, with D uncertain. The V end was cut by 2 bases, the J end by 6 bases, with 7 bases between. This CDR3 spans 13 amino acids. The germline V gene has CDR1 MNHEY and CDR2 SVGAGI. Here the CDR3 reads CASSYGVAGELFF. The CDR3 region has the DNA TGTGCCAGCAGTTACGGGGTAGCCGGGGAGCTGTTTTTT.

CDR3 coding DNA: TGTGCCAGCGCTTGGGGAGCAACTAATGAAAAACTGTTTTTT. It translates to CASAWGATNEKLFF. The chain carries TRBV27 and TRBJ1-4; D gene uncertain. This CDR3 comprises 14 residues. Germline loops: CDR1 MNHEY, CDR2 SMNVEV (reference sequence). V lost 8 bases to trimming and J lost 0 bases, with 10 bases between them.

This chain joins TRBV14 and TRBJ2-5; D gene ambiguous. The CDR3 spans 12 residues. V was shortened by 3 bases and J by 2 bases, with 4 bases between the two germline ends. Germline V CDR1 and CDR2: SGHDN, FVKESK. The CDR3 region is CASSQEQETQYF. DNA for the CDR3: TGTGCCAGCAGCCAGGAGCAAGAGACCCAGTACTTC.

The V and J genes are TRBV6-1 and TRBJ2-1; D is unresolved. The CDR3 spans 17 residues. V dropped 2 bases and J dropped 0 bases, with 14 bases sitting between them. Germline lookup yields CDR1 MNHNS and CDR2 SASEGT. CDR3: CASSELLQILSYNEQFF. The CDR3 nucleotides are TGTGCCAGCAGTGAACTCTTACAGATACTCTCCTACAATGAGCAGTTCTTC.

The chain uses TRBV7-9 and TRBJ2-7, with TRBD2 as a possible D gene (5 bases). V lost 4 bases, J lost 2 bases, and 24 bases lay in between. CDR1 is SEHNR and CDR2 is FQNEAQ in the germline V gene (reference sequence). This CDR3 spans 18 amino acids. The CDR3 DNA is TGTGCCAGCAGCTCCACCCGTGGCCCCAGCGGAGCAACCTACGAGCAGTACTTC. Its translation: CASSSTRGPSGATYEQYF.

V and J are TRBV7-6 and TRBJ1-6; 7 bases fit TRBD1. V was clipped by 2 bases and J by 7 bases; unmatched bases: 5. This CDR3 has 15 amino acids. Germline V gene data show CDR1 as SGHVS and CDR2 as FNYEAQ. The DNA of the CDR3 is TGTGCCAGCAGCTTATACGGGACAGAGAATTCACCCCTCCACTTT. Its translation is CASSLYGTENSPLHF.

This chain connects TRBV9 to TRBJ2-2; D gene ambiguous. Looked up from germline, CDR1 is SGDLS and CDR2 is YYNGEE. This CDR3 spans 11 amino acids. Trimming removed 0 bases at V and 9 bases at J, with 3 bases between. This CDR3 reads CASSVDRELFF. CDR3 nucleotide sequence: TGTGCCAGCAGCGTAGACAGGGAGCTGTTTTTT.

V and J are TRBV14 and TRBJ1-1; 7 bases match TRBD1. The CDR3 length is 14 residues. Trimming cost V 2 bases and J 4 bases; bases outside gene matches: 4. Germline CDR1 and CDR2: SGHDN and FVKESK. This CDR3 reads CASSQSSGGTEAFF. As DNA, the CDR3 is TGTGCCAGCAGCCAAAGCTCAGGGGGCACTGAAGCTTTCTTT.

The rearrangement joins TRBV6-4 to TRBJ1-4, with D perhaps matching TRBD1 (6 bases). V dropped 8 bases and J dropped 5 bases, with 18 bases sitting between them. Germline loops: CDR1 MRHNA, CDR2 SNTAGT. The CDR3 covers 15 residues. This CDR3 reads CASAKTQGRNEKLFF. Here the CDR3 DNA reads TGTGCCAGCGCTAAGACGCAGGGGAGAAATGAAAAACTGTTTTTT.

This clone was seen more than once but under ten times. The rearrangement links TRBV7-2 to TRBJ1-5, with D perhaps matching TRBD1 (6 bases). The CDR3 has 13 residues. The ends were cut back, 5 bases at V and 7 bases at J, with 12 bases in the middle. Germline V lookup: CDR1 SGHTA, CDR2 FQGNSA. As DNA, the CDR3 is TGTGCCAGCAGCATCAGGGGTGAGCAGCCCCAGCATTTT. Amino acids: CASSIRGEQPQHF.

The J gene is TRBJ2-2, the V gene TRBV19, with TRBD2 as a possible D gene (6 bases). The CDR3 is 16 amino acids. Germline-derived CDR1 and CDR2 are LNHDA and SQIVND (reference sequence). The V end lost 2 bases, the J end lost 6 bases, and 16 bases lay between the germline ends. The CDR3 DNA reads as TGTGCCAGTAGTATAAAGAGTCAGGGAGGTTCCGGGGAGCTGTTTTTT. Its protein is CASSIKSQGGSGELFF.

The rearrangement links TRBV30 to TRBJ2-7, with 12 bases that match TRBD2. Germline loops: CDR1 GTSNPN, CDR2 SVGIG (reference sequence). This CDR3 is 16 amino acids long. V was clipped by 4 bases and J by 7 bases; unmatched bases: 14. The CDR3 nucleotides read TGTGCCTGGAACTCCAGGGCTAGCGGGAGGGCCAGAGAGCAGTACTTC. As protein: CAWNSRASGRAREQYF.

The rearrangement joins TRBV4-1 to TRBJ2-6, with D possibly called TRBD1 or TRBD2 (5 bases each). This CDR3 region has 14 residues. Germline CDR1 MGHRA, CDR2 YSYEKL. Trimming stripped 3 bases from V and 2 bases from J, with 5 bases between. The chain's CDR3 is CASSQGPGANVLTF. CDR3 nucleotides: TGCGCCAGCAGCCAGGGACCTGGGGCCAACGTCCTGACTTTC.

The J gene is TRBJ1-2, the V gene TRBV5-4, with D perhaps matching TRBD1 (6 bases). The germline gives CDR1 SGHNT, CDR2 YYREEE (reference sequence). The V and J ends lost 4 bases and 4 bases respectively, with 14 bases between them. The CDR3 sequence is 14 residues long. CDR3 region: CASSDTNRAYGYTF. CDR3 in DNA: TGTGCCAGCAGCGATACGAACAGGGCCTATGGCTACACCTTC.

V is TRBV5-1 and J is TRBJ2-1; 10 bases align to TRBD2. Germline V gene lookup returns CDR1 SGHRS and CDR2 YFSETQ. V shed 6 bases, J shed 7 bases, and the junction held 10 bases outside the gene matches. The CDR3 runs 15 residues. The CDR3 reads CASTTSLAGRNEQFF. The CDR3 DNA sequence: TGCGCCAGCACCACCTCACTAGCGGGGCGAAATGAGCAGTTCTTC.

The V gene is TRBV4-1, the J gene TRBJ1-1; D gene unclear. The CDR3 is made up of 16 amino acids. V was shortened by 0 bases and J by 0 bases, with 11 bases between the two germline ends. Germline V lookup: CDR1 MGHRA, CDR2 YSYEKL. This CDR3 reads CASSQDRGFMNTEAFF. CDR3 in DNA: TGCGCCAGCAGCCAAGATCGGGGATTCATGAACACTGAAGCTTTCTTT.

J is TRBJ1-1 and V is TRBV7-3; possibly TRBD1 for D (6 bases). The germline CDR1 and CDR2 sequences are SGHTA and FQGTGA. Trimming removed 1 base from V and 2 bases from J, with 14 bases in between. CDR3 size: 16 residues. The CDR3 DNA reads as TGTGCCAGCAGCTTAAGGGGGCAGGGACTTAACACTGAAGCTTTCTTT. Amino acid sequence: CASSLRGQGLNTEAFF.

The chain joins TRBV6-4 to TRBJ2-1, with 10 bases lining up with TRBD2. With 2 bases clipped from V and 4 bases from J, the junction kept 8 bases outside the gene matches. This CDR3 contains 17 residues. Germline CDR1 MRHNA, CDR2 SNTAGT. The CDR3 reads CASSDRGGSGRYNEQFF. CDR3 DNA sequence: TGTGCCAGCAGTGACAGGGGAGGTAGCGGGAGGTACAATGAGCAGTTCTTC.

The V gene is TRBV27, the J gene TRBJ1-1; no reliable D call. Trimming took 4 bases from V and 5 from J, leaving 17 bases between them. Germline CDR1 and CDR2: MNHEY and SMNVEV (reference sequence). There are 15 residues in the CDR3. CDR3 sequence (DNA): TGTGCCAGCAGTTGGAGTCTGACTGGTGGTACTGAAGCTTTCTTT. Encoded protein: CASSWSLTGGTEAFF.

The chain has TRBV9 and TRBJ1-4; possibly TRBD1 for D (5 bases). The CDR3 covers 15 residues. Germline values: CDR1 SGDLS, CDR2 YYNGEE. The ends were cut back, 1 base at V and 1 base at J, with 8 bases in the middle. The CDR3 DNA reads TGTGCCAGCAGCGTAACCGGGGGAACTAATGAAAAACTGTTTTTT. Amino acids: CASSVTGGTNEKLFF.

The rearrangement uses TRBV30 and TRBJ2-1; 12 bases line up with TRBD2. Looked up from germline, CDR1 is GTSNPN and CDR2 is SVGIG (reference sequence). The CDR3 totals 15 residues. The ends lost 3 bases at V and 2 bases at J; junction bases unmatched: 2. The CDR3 DNA is TGTGCCTGGAGGCGACTAGCGGGGGCCTACAATGAGCAGTTCTTC. Translating gives CAWRRLAGAYNEQFF.